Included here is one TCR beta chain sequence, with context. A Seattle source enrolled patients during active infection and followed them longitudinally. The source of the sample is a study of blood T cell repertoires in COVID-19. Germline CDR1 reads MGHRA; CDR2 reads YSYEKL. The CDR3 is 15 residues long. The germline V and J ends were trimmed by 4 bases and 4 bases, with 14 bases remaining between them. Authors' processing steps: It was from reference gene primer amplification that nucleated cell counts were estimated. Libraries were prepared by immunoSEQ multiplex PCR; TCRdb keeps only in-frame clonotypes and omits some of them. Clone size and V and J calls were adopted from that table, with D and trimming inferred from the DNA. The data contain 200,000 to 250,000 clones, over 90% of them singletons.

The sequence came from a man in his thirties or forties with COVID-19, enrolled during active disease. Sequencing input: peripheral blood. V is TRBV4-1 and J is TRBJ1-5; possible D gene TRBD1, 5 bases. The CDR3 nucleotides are TGCGCCAGCAGCCCGACAGACGTACCAAATCAGCCCCAGCATTTT. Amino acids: CASSPTDVPNQPQHF.